Here is one T cell receptor (beta chain) with its context. The source of the sample is a study of blood T cell repertoires in COVID-19. Assay: immunoSEQ multiplex PCR; the TCRdb copy retains only in-frame clones and omits some. This sample carries 210,000 or so clones, around 79% of them seen once, and the ten largest clones take 13%. Per germline, CDR1 SGHRS and CDR2 YFSETQ. Trimming took 0 bases from V and 2 from J, leaving 9 bases between them. The CDR3 is 14 residues long. The sample consisted of peripheral blood. This sequence was found in a man aged 45-60 years who had recovered from COVID-19. The V gene is TRBV5-1, the J gene TRBJ2-7; no clear D. CDR3 loop: CASSLGLVAYEQYF. The CDR3 DNA is TGCGCCAGCAGCTTGGGCCTAGTGGCCTACGAGCAGTACTTC.